This T cell receptor beta chain was identified during a study of vaccination and CD4 T cells after COVID-19. Study-wide background: Collection of post-vaccine samples followed dose two by a median approximately 69 days, spanning a range of 14 to 241. Cellular stimulation was performed using overlapping spike peptides derived from SARS-CoV-2, HCoV-NL63, HCoV-OC43 and HCoV-229E.

Specified treatment: approximately nine-day PBMC culture with coronavirus spike peptide pools or control peptides (ViraFEST assay). This clonotype was counted a few times. Its target is unknown. Germline V gene sequence: CDR1 LNHNV, CDR2 YYDKDF (reference sequence). There are 16 residues in the CDR3. V trimming: 0 bases; J trimming: 6 bases; junction bases outside the gene matches: 7. The Oncomine TCR Beta short-read assay was applied to DNA of cultured CD4+ T cells. One entry per CDR3 protein, called by TCRdb with MiXCR from the PCR reads. The sample includes approximately 12,000 distinct CDR3 sequences, 53% of them seen just once.

Sequences were obtained from CD4+ T cells from blood, cultured in vitro. This chain joins TRBV15 and TRBJ1-5; 8 bases agree with TRBD1. The receptor was isolated from a human donor who had recovered from COVID-19. DNA of the CDR3: TGTGCCACCAGCAGAGATGGACAGGGCTTCGGTCAGCCCCAGCATTTT. It yields the protein CATSRDGQGFGQPQHF.